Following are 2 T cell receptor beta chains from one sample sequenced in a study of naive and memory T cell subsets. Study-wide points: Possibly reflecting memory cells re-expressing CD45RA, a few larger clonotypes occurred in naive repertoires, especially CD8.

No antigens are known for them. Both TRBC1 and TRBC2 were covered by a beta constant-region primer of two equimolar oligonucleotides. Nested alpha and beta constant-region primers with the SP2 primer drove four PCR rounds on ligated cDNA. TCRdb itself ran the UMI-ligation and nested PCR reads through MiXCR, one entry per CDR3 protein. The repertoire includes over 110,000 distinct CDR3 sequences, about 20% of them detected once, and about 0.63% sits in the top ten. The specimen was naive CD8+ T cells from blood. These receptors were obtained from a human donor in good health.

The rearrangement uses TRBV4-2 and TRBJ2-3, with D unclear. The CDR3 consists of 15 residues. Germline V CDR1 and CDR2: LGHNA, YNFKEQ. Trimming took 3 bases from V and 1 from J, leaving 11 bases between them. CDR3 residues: CASSQLADGTDTQYF. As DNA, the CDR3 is TGTGCCAGCAGCCAGTTGGCGGACGGCACAGATACGCAGTATTTT.

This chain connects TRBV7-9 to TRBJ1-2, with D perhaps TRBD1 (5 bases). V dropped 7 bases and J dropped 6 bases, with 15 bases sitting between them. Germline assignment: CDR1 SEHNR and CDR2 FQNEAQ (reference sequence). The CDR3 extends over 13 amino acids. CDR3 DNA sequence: TGTGCCAGCACCAAGCCCGGGGACGATGGCTACACCTTC. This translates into CASTKPGDDGYTF.